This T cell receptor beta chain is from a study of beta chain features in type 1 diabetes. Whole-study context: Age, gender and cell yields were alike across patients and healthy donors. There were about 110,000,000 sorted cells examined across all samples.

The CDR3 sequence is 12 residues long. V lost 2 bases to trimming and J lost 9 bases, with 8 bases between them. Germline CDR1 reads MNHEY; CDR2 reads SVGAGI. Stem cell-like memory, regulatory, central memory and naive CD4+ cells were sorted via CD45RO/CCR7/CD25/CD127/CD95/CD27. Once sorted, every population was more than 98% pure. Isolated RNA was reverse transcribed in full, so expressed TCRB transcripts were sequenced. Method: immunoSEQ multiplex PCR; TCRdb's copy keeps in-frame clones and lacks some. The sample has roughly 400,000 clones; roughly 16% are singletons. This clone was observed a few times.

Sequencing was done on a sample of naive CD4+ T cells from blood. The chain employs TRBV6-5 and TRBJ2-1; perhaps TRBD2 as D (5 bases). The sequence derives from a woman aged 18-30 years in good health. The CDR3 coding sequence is TGTGCCAGCAGTTACGGGAGAGGTGAGCAGTTCTTC. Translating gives CASSYGRGEQFF.